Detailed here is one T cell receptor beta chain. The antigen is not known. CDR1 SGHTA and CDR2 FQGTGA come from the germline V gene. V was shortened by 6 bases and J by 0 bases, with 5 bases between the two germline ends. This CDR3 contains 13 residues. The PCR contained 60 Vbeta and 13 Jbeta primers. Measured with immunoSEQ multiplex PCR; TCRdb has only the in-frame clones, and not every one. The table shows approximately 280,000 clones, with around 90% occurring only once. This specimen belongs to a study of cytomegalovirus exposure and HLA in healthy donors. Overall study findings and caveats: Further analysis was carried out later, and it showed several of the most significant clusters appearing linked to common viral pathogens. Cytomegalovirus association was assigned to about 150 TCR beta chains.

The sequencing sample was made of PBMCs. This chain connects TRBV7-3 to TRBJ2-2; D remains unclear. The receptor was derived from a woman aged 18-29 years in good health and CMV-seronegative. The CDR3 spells CASRSTNTGELFF. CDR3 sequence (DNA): TGTGCCAGCAGATCAACGAACACCGGGGAGCTGTTTTTT.